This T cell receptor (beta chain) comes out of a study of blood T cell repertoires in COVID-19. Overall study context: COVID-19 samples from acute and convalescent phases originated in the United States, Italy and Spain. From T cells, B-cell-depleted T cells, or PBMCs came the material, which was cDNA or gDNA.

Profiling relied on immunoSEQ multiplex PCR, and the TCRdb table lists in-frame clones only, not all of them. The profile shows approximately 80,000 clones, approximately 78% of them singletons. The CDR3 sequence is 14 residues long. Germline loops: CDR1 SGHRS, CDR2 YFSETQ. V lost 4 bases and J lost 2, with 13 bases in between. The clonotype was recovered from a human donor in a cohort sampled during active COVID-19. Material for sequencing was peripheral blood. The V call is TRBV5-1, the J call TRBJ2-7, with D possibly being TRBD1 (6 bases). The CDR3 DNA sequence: TGCGCCAGCAGCCTCGGACAGTTTCCCTACGAGCAGTACTTC. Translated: CASSLGQFPYEQYF.